One and the same sample provided the 27 T cell receptor beta chains below, sequenced in a study of blood T cell repertoires in COVID-19 (dated by TCRdb to about 2020). Libraries were constructed by the immunoSEQ multiplex PCR assay. TCRdb obtained this table from immuneACCESS and retained in-frame rearrangements with V and J assigned. These tables miss some clones; where compared with another copy, unresolved V genes account for less than half of the shortfall, and the remainder is unexplained. This sample has about 190,000 clones in its table, and 65% to 80% of those were observed once. The top ten clones comprise about 13% of the sample. The source material was peripheral blood. Every receptor here comes from a man aged 50 or older who had recovered from COVID-19.

The table lists this clone with many counts. The J gene is TRBJ2-7, the V gene TRBV7-2; TRBD2 matches at 10 bases. Germline CDR1 is SGHTA and CDR2 is FQGNSA. The CDR3 runs 19 residues. Losses at the gene ends were 0 bases for V and 0 bases for J; bases not matched to a gene: 11. In DNA, the CDR3 is TGTGCCAGCAGCTTAGCGTCGGCTGGACTAGCGGCAAGCTCCTACGAGCAGTACTTC. Its protein product is CASSLASAGLAASSYEQYF.

The V and J genes are TRBV10-3 and TRBJ1-1; tentative D call: TRBD1 (6 bases). The CDR3 has 17 residues. The germline CDR1 and CDR2 sequences are ENHRY and SYGVKD. The germline V and J ends were trimmed by 2 bases and 0 bases, with 16 bases remaining between them. As DNA, the CDR3 is TGTGCCATCAGTGAGCCCACGGCAGGGGTCATGAACACTGAAGCTTTCTTT. Translating it yields CAISEPTAGVMNTEAFF.

In nucleotides, the CDR3 is TGCGCCAGCAGCTTGGCCGGCAGGGGAGTCTACAATGAGCAGTTCTTC. Translating gives CASSLAGRGVYNEQFF. The chain couples TRBV5-1 to TRBJ2-1; TRBD1 might be the D (6 bases). V dropped 0 bases and J dropped 3 bases, with 13 bases sitting between them. CDR1 SGHRS and CDR2 YFSETQ come from the germline V gene. The length of the CDR3 is 16 residues.

This clone was detected a few times. V is TRBV2 and J is TRBJ1-5; D uncertain. Per germline, CDR1 SNHLY and CDR2 FYNNEI. Trimming left V 3 bases short and J 7 bases short, with 7 bases between. This CDR3 region has 12 residues. CDR3 DNA sequence: TGTGCCAGCAGTGAGGAGGTACAGCCCCAGCATTTT. Protein product: CASSEEVQPQHF.

CDR3 DNA: TGCAGCGTGACAGGGACTGGGGCCAACGTCCTGACTTTC. This gives the protein CSVTGTGANVLTF. V and J are TRBV29-1 and TRBJ2-6, with 7 bases fitting TRBD1. This CDR3 contains 13 residues. Germline-derived CDR1 and CDR2 are SQVTM and ANQGSEA. With 6 bases clipped from V and 2 bases from J, the junction kept 1 base outside the gene matches.

The chain uses TRBV10-3 and TRBJ2-7, with 8 positions matching TRBD2. Trimming took 6 bases from V and 3 from J; bases not matched to a gene: 7. The CDR3 sequence is 14 residues long. Germline CDR1 reads ENHRY; CDR2 reads SYGVKD. CDR3 residues: CAIRGGGSGYEQYF. The CDR3 DNA sequence: TGTGCCATCAGAGGCGGGGGGTCGGGCTACGAGCAGTACTTC.

The chain employs TRBV20-1 and TRBJ2-1; 8 bases align to TRBD2. CDR1 is DFQATT, CDR2 SNEGSKA, per germline (reference sequence). The junction had 10 bases not matched to a gene; V was cut back by 3 bases and J by 0 bases. This CDR3 spans 17 amino acids. The CDR3 loop reads CSASPSTSEYSYNEQFF. The CDR3 DNA reads TGCAGTGCTAGTCCCTCGACTAGCGAGTACTCCTACAATGAGCAGTTCTTC.

This clone showed up just once. The chain joins TRBV7-2 to TRBJ1-5, with D perhaps TRBD1 (5 bases). In germline, CDR1 is SGHTA, CDR2 FQGNSA. Trimming took 5 bases from V and 5 from J, leaving 13 bases between them. The CDR3 sequence is 14 residues long. The CDR3, as DNA: TGTGCCAGCAGCCCAACGGGGGTGGATCAGCCCCAGCATTTT. Its protein product is CASSPTGVDQPQHF.

This chain connects TRBV2 to TRBJ1-1; D not certain. The length of the CDR3 is 13 residues. Trimming pared 5 bases from V and 0 bases from J, leaving 7 bases between. Germline V gene data show CDR1 as SNHLY and CDR2 as FYNNEI. The CDR3 is CASSQKLNTEAFF. The CDR3 DNA follows: TGTGCCAGCAGTCAAAAGCTGAACACTGAAGCTTTCTTT.

The rearrangement links TRBV7-6 to TRBJ2-7, with 8 bases lining up with TRBD2. Germline trimming cut 1 base from V and 6 bases from J; bases unmatched to any gene: 8. Looked up from germline, CDR1 is SGHVS and CDR2 is FNYEAQ. The CDR3 sequence is 15 residues long. The CDR3 DNA reads TGTGCCAGCAGCTTAGTTCCCGCGGGGGGCCGCGAGCAGTACTTC. Translation: CASSLVPAGGREQYF.

The rearrangement joins TRBV5-1 to TRBJ2-7; 11 bases are a match to TRBD2. Germline V CDR1 and CDR2: SGHRS, YFSETQ. The CDR3 has 14 residues. Germline trimming cut 4 bases from V and 7 bases from J; bases unmatched to any gene: 7. The chain's CDR3 is CASSIAGGPTEQYF. CDR3 sequence (DNA): TGCGCCAGCAGCATAGCGGGAGGGCCCACGGAGCAGTACTTC.

V gene TRBV6-5 combines with J gene TRBJ2-2, with D unresolved. The length of the CDR3 is 14 residues. V gave up 0 bases and J gave up 4 bases, with 6 bases separating them. CDR1 MNHEY and CDR2 SVGAGI come from the germline V gene. CDR3 protein: CASSYSYGTGELFF. CDR3 DNA sequence: TGTGCCAGCAGTTACTCGTACGGCACCGGGGAGCTGTTTTTT.

The chain uses TRBV9 and TRBJ1-3; D unresolved. CDR1 and CDR2 from the germline V gene are SGDLS and YYNGEE. V was clipped by 0 bases and J by 4 bases, with 8 bases between them. The CDR3 totals 14 residues. The CDR3 DNA reads TGTGCCAGCAGCGTAGCCGGGTTCGGAAACACCATATATTTT. Protein sequence: CASSVAGFGNTIYF. The whole variable domain, remainder taken from reference TRBV9 and TRBJ1-3, is DSGVTQTPKHLITATGQRVTLRCSPRSGDLSVYWYQQSLDQGLQFLIQYYNGEERAKGNILERFSAQQFPDLHSELNLSSLELGDSALYFCASSVAGFGNTIYFGEGSWLTVV.

There are many counts of this clone. The V and J genes are TRBV7-2 and TRBJ2-2; 8 positions agree with TRBD1. CDR3 length equals 18 residues. Trimming removed 2 bases from V and 3 bases from J; junction bases left unmatched: 11. CDR1 SGHTA and CDR2 FQGNSA come from the germline V gene. The chain's CDR3 is CASSLFPRTGPDTGELFF. The DNA for the CDR3 is TGTGCCAGCAGCTTATTTCCCCGGACAGGGCCGGACACCGGGGAGCTGTTTTTT.

The gene calls are TRBV6-2 or TRBV6-3 and TRBJ2-1; no reliable D call. Germline CDR1 MNHEY, CDR2 SVGEGT. The length of the CDR3 is 12 residues. V lost 6 bases to trimming and J lost 8 bases, with 11 bases between them. For the CDR3, the DNA is TGTGCCAGCAGCACCCTGGGCTATGAGCAGTTCTTC. Translation gives CASSTLGYEQFF.

This clone was counted ten times or more. The chain uses TRBV3-1 (or the pseudogene TRBV3-2) and TRBJ1-2, with D maybe TRBD1 (5 bases). V was pared by 0 bases and J by 8 bases, with 13 bases between. CDR3 length: 14 amino acids. Germline V gene data show CDR1 as LGHDT and CDR2 as YNNKEL (reference sequence). The CDR3 loop reads CASSQDGDLLGYTF. CDR3 DNA sequence: TGTGCCAGCAGCCAAGACGGGGACTTATTAGGCTACACCTTC.

The J gene is TRBJ2-7, the V gene TRBV24-1, with a possible D match to TRBD1 (6 bases). The germline gives CDR1 KGHDR, CDR2 SFDVKD. Trimming removed 5 bases from V and 5 bases from J, with 18 bases in between. This CDR3 comprises 15 residues. CDR3 coding DNA: TGTGCCACCAGTGCGGGCAGGGGTACACGGGACGAGCAGTACTTC. Translation: CATSAGRGTRDEQYF.

The chain carries TRBV4-1 and TRBJ2-1, with D maybe TRBD1 (5 bases). Trimming cost V 0 bases and J 0 bases, with 9 bases left between them. This CDR3 contains 16 residues. CDR1 is MGHRA and CDR2 is YSYEKL in the germline V gene. CDR3 sequence reads: CASSQEGRNSYNEQFF. The CDR3 DNA sequence: TGCGCCAGCAGCCAAGAGGGGCGGAACTCCTACAATGAGCAGTTCTTC.

A few counts support this clone. The chain is built from TRBV15 and TRBJ2-3; tentatively, D is TRBD2 (6 bases). The germline gives CDR1 LNHNV, CDR2 YYDKDF (reference sequence). CDR3 size: 13 residues. Trimming left V 8 bases short and J 2 bases short, with 11 bases between. CDR3 amino acids: CATLKDYTDTQYF. The DNA for the CDR3 is TGTGCCACCCTCAAGGACTACACAGATACGCAGTATTTT.

The chain is built from TRBV11-3 and TRBJ2-5; 9 bases are shared with TRBD1. CDR1 and CDR2 from the germline V gene are SGHNT and YENEEA. The CDR3 length is 16 residues. J gave up 3 bases and V 2 bases, and 7 bases lay outside the gene matches. The CDR3 region is CASSLSYGDREETQYF. The CDR3 DNA is TGTGCCAGCAGCTTATCGTATGGGGACAGGGAAGAGACCCAGTACTTC.

V gene TRBV30 combines with J gene TRBJ1-2; D gene ambiguous. The germline V gene encodes CDR1 GTSNPN and CDR2 SVGIG (reference sequence). This CDR3 region has 15 residues. Trimming shortened V by 2 bases and J by 0 bases, and 13 bases separated the two germline ends. CDR3 sequence (DNA): TGTGCCTGGAGTAGAGAGGGCGCTTCTAACTATGGCTACACCTTC. Translating it yields CAWSREGASNYGYTF.

The chain carries TRBV5-1 and TRBJ1-6, with D perhaps matching TRBD1 (5 bases). This CDR3 contains 16 residues. CDR1 and CDR2 from the germline V gene are SGHRS and YFSETQ. V lost 0 bases and J 0 bases, leaving 7 bases between the germline ends. In DNA, the CDR3 is TGCGCCAGCAGCTTGGAGCAGGGCTCCTATAATTCACCCCTCCACTTT. Protein product: CASSLEQGSYNSPLHF.

The count of this clone is one. V gene TRBV4-3 combines with J gene TRBJ2-1; D is perhaps TRBD2 (7 bases). This CDR3 is built from 17 residues. Trimming removed 1 base at V and 4 bases at J, with 17 bases between. Germline loops: CDR1 LGHNA, CDR2 YSLEER. The DNA of the CDR3 is TGCGCCAGCAGCCAAGTCCGAGGCGGGGGCCCGTACAATGAGCAGTTCTTC. As protein: CASSQVRGGGPYNEQFF.

This rearrangement joins TRBV15 to TRBJ2-1; TRBD2 might be the D (6 bases). Looked up from germline, CDR1 is LNHNV and CDR2 is YYDKDF (reference sequence). V was shortened by 0 bases and J by 2 bases, with 8 bases between the two germline ends. The CDR3 length is 15 residues. CDR3 protein: CATSRDGTPYNEQFF. In nucleotides, the CDR3 is TGTGCCACCAGCAGAGATGGGACTCCCTACAATGAGCAGTTCTTC.

This clone was picked up a small number of times. This chain uses TRBV3-1 (or the pseudogene TRBV3-2) with TRBJ2-1; 7 nucleotides line up with TRBD2. The V gene end was trimmed by 0 bases and the J gene end by 10 bases; junction bases not matched to a gene: 6. The length of the CDR3 is 14 residues. The germline V gene has CDR1 LGHDT and CDR2 YNNKEL (reference sequence). CDR3: CASSQDGGGREQFF. CDR3 nucleotide sequence: TGTGCCAGCAGCCAAGACGGGGGAGGGCGAGAGCAGTTCTTC.

This chain connects TRBV28 to TRBJ2-3; TRBD2 matches 9 bases. CDR1 is MDHEN, CDR2 SYDVKM, per germline. After removal of 4 bases from V and 2 bases from J, the junction contained 7 bases not matched to a gene. The CDR3 length is 16 residues. CDR3 protein: CASSSRTSAHTDTQYF. The CDR3, as DNA: TGTGCCAGCAGTTCCCGGACTAGCGCCCACACAGATACGCAGTATTTT.

A few counts support this clone. This chain connects TRBV6-5 to TRBJ2-7, with a weak D call TRBD2 (5 bases). Germline CDR1 and CDR2: MNHEY and SVGAGI. There are 13 residues in the CDR3. V shed 0 bases and J shed 6 bases, with 9 bases lying between them. The CDR3 DNA follows: TGTGCCAGCAGTTACTCGTTTGAGGGCGAGCAGTACTTC. Amino acid sequence: CASSYSFEGEQYF.